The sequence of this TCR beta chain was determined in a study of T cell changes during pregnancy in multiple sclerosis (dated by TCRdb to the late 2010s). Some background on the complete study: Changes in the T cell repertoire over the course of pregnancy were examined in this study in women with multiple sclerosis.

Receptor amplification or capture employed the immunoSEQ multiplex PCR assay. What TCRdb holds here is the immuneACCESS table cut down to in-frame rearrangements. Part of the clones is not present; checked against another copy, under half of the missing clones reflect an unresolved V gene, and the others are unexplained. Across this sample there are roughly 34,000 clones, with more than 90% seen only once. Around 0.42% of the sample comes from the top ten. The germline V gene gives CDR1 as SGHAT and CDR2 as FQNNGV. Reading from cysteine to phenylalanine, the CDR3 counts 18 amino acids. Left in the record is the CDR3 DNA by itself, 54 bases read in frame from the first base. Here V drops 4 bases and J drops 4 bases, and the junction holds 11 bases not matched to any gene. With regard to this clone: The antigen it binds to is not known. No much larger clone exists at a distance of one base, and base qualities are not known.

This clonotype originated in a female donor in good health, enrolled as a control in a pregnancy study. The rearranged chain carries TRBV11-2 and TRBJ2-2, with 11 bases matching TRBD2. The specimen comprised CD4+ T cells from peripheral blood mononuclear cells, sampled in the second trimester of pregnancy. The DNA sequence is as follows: TGTGCCAGCAGCTCCTTAGCGGGAGGGCCCTCGAGCACCGGGGAGCTGTTTTTT. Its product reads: CASSSLAGGPSSTGELFF.